These 19 T cell receptor beta chains came from one sample sequenced in a study of tumor and adjacent non-tumor tissue in lung cancer. The library came from three nested PCR rounds adapted from ARM-PCR protocols. TCRdb reprocessed the multiplex PCR reads with MiXCR, giving one entry per CDR3 protein. The sample holds over 80,000 distinct CDR3 sequences, 75% to 85% seen once. No cell sorting was done before RNA was extracted from the tissue. The normal lung tissue was taken more than 3 cm from the tumor edge. The sequencing input was distant non-tumor lung tissue. These receptors were collected from a man in his sixties with small cell lung cancer.

Concerning this clonotype: Germline is not matched at one junction end, which may reflect a read error. CDR3 region: CAISYLTLGGGTEAFF. The CDR3 DNA follows: TGTGCCATCAGTTACTTGACTTTGGGAGGAGGGACTGAAGCTTTCTTT. The V gene is TRBV6-5, the J gene TRBJ1-1; D unclear. The CDR3 is 16 residues long. Looked up from germline, CDR1 is MNHEY and CDR2 is SVGAGI.

This clonotype has a single count. Germline and junction disagree at one end, which may indicate a read error. The V call is TRBV10-2, the J call TRBJ1-2; D not resolved. The CDR3 is 14 amino acids. Germline lookup yields CDR1 WSHSY and CDR2 SAAADI. The CDR3 sequence is CTSSPPRGFYGYTF. As DNA, the CDR3 is TGCACCAGCAGCCCCCCCCGCGGCTTCTATGGCTACACCTTC.

Remarks on this clonotype: One end of the junction is discordant with germline, which a read error may explain. This chain connects TRBV6-6 to TRBJ1-1; no firm D call. The CDR3 covers 15 residues. Germline lookup yields CDR1 MNHNY and CDR2 SVGAGI (reference sequence). DNA for the CDR3: TGTGACAGCAATTACACCCGGCCACTGAACACTGAAGCTTTCTTT. This gives the protein CDSNYTRPLNTEAFF.

This clonotype was observed once. One end of the junction varies from germline; a read error may be responsible. The chain recombines TRBV6-6 with TRBJ1-2, with TRBD1 matching 10 bases. The CDR3 covers 16 residues. Germline assignment: CDR1 MNHNY and CDR2 SVGAGI (reference sequence). Here the CDR3 reads CAGSYSAGQGIDDYTF. CDR3 nucleotides: TGTGCCGGCAGTTACTCAGCGGGACAGGGGATCGATGACTACACCTTC.

This clonotype was found once. One end of the junction varies from germline; a read error may be responsible. The chain is built from TRBV6-1 and TRBJ2-1, with a possible D match to TRBD2 (5 bases). CDR3 length equals 14 residues. Germline V CDR1 and CDR2: MNHNS, SASEGT. CDR3 amino acids: CTSIFSGSRNEEFF. CDR3 DNA sequence: TGTACCAGCATCTTTAGTGGGAGTAGGAATGAGGAGTTCTTC.

A remark on this clonotype: One junction end disagrees with the germline gene, perhaps due to a read error. J is TRBJ2-1 and V is TRBV11-2, with TRBD2 matching 12 bases. The CDR3 consists of 20 residues. Germline V gene data show CDR1 as SGHAT and CDR2 as FQNNGV. CDR3 protein: CANSSLLTGPLAGGDNEQFF. The CDR3 DNA reads as TGTGCCAACAGCTCCCTACTTACTGGACCTCTAGCGGGAGGGGACAATGAGCAGTTCTTC. Drawing the rest from reference TRBV11-2 and TRBJ2-1, the complete variable domain is EAGVAQSPRYKIIEKRQSVAFWCNPISGHATLYWYQQILGQGPKLLIQFQNNGVVDDSQLPKDRFSAERLKGVDSTLKIQPAKLEDSAVYLCANSSLLTGPLAGGDNEQFFGPGTRLTVL.

On this clonotype: Likely a read error: the CDR3 ends without its conserved phenylalanine or tryptophan. The chain employs TRBV28 and TRBJ1-5; D gene ambiguous. This CDR3 has 18 amino acids. Germline CDR1 and CDR2: MDHEN and SYDVKM. Trimming took 6 bases from V and 6 from J, leaving 27 bases between them. CDR3 amino acids: CASRPRRGYMGSGQPQHS. The CDR3 DNA reads as TGTGCCAGCAGGCCCCGGAGAGGCTATATGGGTTCGGGTCAGCCCCAGCATTCT.

Comment on this clonotype: Just one base apart from a much larger clone, this may be a read error. The J gene is TRBJ2-5, the V gene TRBV25-1; the D is unclear. V was trimmed by 3 bases and J by 0 bases, leaving 5 bases between them. Germline lookup yields CDR1 MGHDK and CDR2 SYGVNS. The CDR3 has 13 amino acids. CDR3 in DNA: TGTGCCAGCAGTGATATGTACCAAGAGACCCAGTACTTC. Its translation: CASSDMYQETQYF.

With respect to this clonotype: It is likely a read error, because the conserved phenylalanine at the end of the CDR3 is missing. The chain carries TRBV11-2 and TRBJ2-1; D is possibly TRBD1 (6 bases). The CDR3 consists of 19 residues. V lost 7 bases and J 10 bases, leaving 35 bases between the germline ends. Germline CDR1 SGHAT, CDR2 FQNNGV. CDR3 sequence: CASTYILGADTSSYYEQFL. The CDR3 nucleotides are TGTGCCAGCACCTATATATTGGGGGCGGACACGAGCTCCTACTACGAGCAGTTCTTA.

This clonotype came up a few times. A read error may explain this, as a much larger clone is one base away. V is TRBV24-1 and J is TRBJ2-2, with D maybe TRBD1 (6 bases). Germline V lookup: CDR1 KGHDR, CDR2 SFDVKD. V shed 9 bases and J shed 1 base, with 17 bases lying between them. The CDR3 loop spans 16 amino acids. As DNA, the CDR3 is TGTGCCACCGAGGGGGAAGAGGACAGGAACACCGGGGAGCTGTTTTTT. Its protein is CATEGEEDRNTGELFF.

As regards this clonotype: A junction end diverges from the germline sequence, so it may reflect a read error. The chain couples TRBV11-3 to TRBJ2-1; 7 nucleotides align to TRBD2. This CDR3 has 15 amino acids. Germline-derived CDR1 and CDR2 are SGHNT and YENEEA. As DNA, the CDR3 is TGTGCCAGCAGTTTAGCAGCGGGGTACGACAATGAGCAGCTCTTC. It codes for CASSLAAGYDNEQLF.

In the case of this clonotype: The junction does not match germline at one end; this may be a read error. The chain joins TRBV5-1 to TRBJ2-2; possibly TRBD1 or TRBD2 for D (6 bases each). The CDR3 length is 16 residues. The germline gives CDR1 SGHRS, CDR2 YFSETQ. The chain's CDR3 is CANSLEGVADAGELFF. CDR3 bases: TGCGCCAACAGCTTGGAGGGGGTGGCGGACGCCGGGGAGCTGTTTTTT.

The table lists this clonotype with a few counts. Given a much more abundant clone one base away, this may be a read error. The chain uses TRBV12-3 or TRBV12-4 and TRBJ1-1; 8 bases match TRBD1. CDR3 length equals 14 residues. CDR3 sequence: CVSSLSQGGTEAFF. The DNA of the CDR3 is TGTGTCAGCAGTTTATCACAGGGGGGGACTGAAGCTTTCTTT.

Points on this clonotype: Germline is not matched at one junction end, which may reflect a read error. The chain employs TRBV11-3 and TRBJ2-1, with D tentatively TRBD2 (6 bases). This CDR3 comprises 14 residues. Germline loops: CDR1 SGHNT, CDR2 YENEEA. The CDR3 protein is CVSSSRGIDNEQFF. DNA of the CDR3: TGTGTCAGCAGTTCCCGCGGGATAGACAATGAGCAGTTCTTC.

Notes on this clonotype: It is likely a read error, because the conserved phenylalanine at the end of the CDR3 is missing. Because the CDR3's place on the DNA is in doubt, the DNA is left out and the CDR3 is given as listed by TCRdb. CDR3 protein: CSVSGSATNEKLFV. The chain couples TRBV29-1 to TRBJ1-4; whether TRBD1, the table's D call, matches the DNA was not checked. Per the germline V gene, CDR1 is SQVTM and CDR2 is ANQGSEA. The CDR3 is made up of 14 amino acids, end residues included.

The table lists this clonotype with many counts. The CDR3 DNA sequence: TGCGCCAGCAGCTTTTCGATAGCAAACAATGAGCAGTTCTTC. This encodes CASSFSIANNEQFF. The rearrangement joins TRBV5-1 to TRBJ2-1; no reliable D call. In germline, CDR1 is SGHRS, CDR2 YFSETQ. The ends were cut back, 2 bases at V and 5 bases at J, with 11 bases in the middle. The CDR3 is 14 residues long.

With regard to this clonotype: Here the CDR3 omits its conserved ending phenylalanine or tryptophan, so a read error is the likely source. The chain joins TRBV29-1 to TRBJ1-2; 10 bases are shared with TRBD1. The V segment lost 2 bases and the J segment 10 bases; nucleotides outside the gene matches: 10. The CDR3 consists of 14 residues. Per germline, CDR1 SQVTM and CDR2 ANQGSEA. CDR3 nucleotide sequence: TGCAGCGTTGAACCCGGGACAGGGGCAAGTGACTACACCGTC. Protein sequence: CSVEPGTGASDYTV.

In its sample, this clonotype was seen many times. The gene calls are TRBV19 and TRBJ2-7; 10 bases align to TRBD2. With V trimmed by 5 bases and J by 4 bases, 8 bases remained unmatched. Germline V gene sequence: CDR1 LNHDA, CDR2 SQIVND (reference sequence). There are 15 residues in the CDR3. CDR3 in amino acids: CASSEAGGPGYEQYV. The CDR3 DNA follows: TGTGCCAGTAGTGAAGCGGGAGGGCCAGGTTACGAGCAGTACGTC.

Worth noting for this clonotype: Sequence at one end of the junction differs from germline and may be a read error. V and J are TRBV12-3 or TRBV12-4 and TRBJ1-2; 7 bases align to TRBD1. The CDR3 is made up of 13 amino acids. CDR3 sequence: CASSPTGDYGYTF. CDR3 nucleotides: TGTGCCAGCAGCCCCACAGGGGACTATGGCTACACGTTC.